Reported below is one T cell receptor (beta chain). Its cognate antigen is unknown. Trimming took 0 bases from V and 5 from J, leaving 14 bases between them. The CDR3 length is 15 residues. Germline CDR1 reads SGHRS; CDR2 reads YFSETQ. These data originate in a study of T cells after posttransplantation cyclophosphamide. General study points: Blood and skin or GI T cell repertoires showed limited TRB overlap. TRB clonality was highly associated with recipient CMV seropositivity and reactivation.

Libraries were prepared by immunoSEQ multiplex PCR; TCRdb keeps only in-frame clonotypes and omits some of them. The table records more than 30,000 clones, about 89% of them present only once. Cells defined as naive were viable CD3+CD4+ or CD3+CD8+ and CCR7+CD45RA+CD45RO-CD95-CD27+CD28+. The related graft donor's blood sample was taken on the day of bone marrow donation. The clonotype was recovered from a woman aged 55 to 70 in good health, CMV-negative, and a related stem cell transplant donor. Sequenced input: naive CD4+ T cells sorted from PBMCs. This chain uses TRBV5-1 with TRBJ2-5, with D tentatively TRBD1 (5 bases). CDR3: CASSLASQGLETQYF. Written as DNA, the CDR3 is TGCGCCAGCAGCTTGGCGTCCCAGGGTCTTGAGACCCAGTACTTC.